Below, one TCR beta chain is given with its context. Antigen: not known. CDR1 is SGHRS and CDR2 is YFSETQ in the germline V gene. Trimming removed 1 base from V and 4 bases from J, with 10 bases in between. The CDR3 loop spans 14 amino acids. The sample belongs to a study of cytomegalovirus exposure and HLA in healthy donors. Background on the study: Sequencing of 150 million to 200 million T cells in an earlier analysis found some 100 million unique TCR beta sequences.

Regarding the study as a whole: Apparent HLA restriction characterized most CMV-associated TCR beta chains in a later analysis.

The PCR contained 60 Vbeta and 13 Jbeta primers. The method was immunoSEQ multiplex PCR; TCRdb's version includes in-frame clones alone and lacks a portion of them. Here the sample spans some 190,000 clones, approximately 80% being singletons. This sequence was found in a woman aged 25-40 years in good health and CMV-seropositive. The chain has TRBV5-1 and TRBJ2-3; D is uncertain. The sequenced sample consisted of PBMCs. DNA for the CDR3: TGCGCCAGCAGCTTGAAGGCGGAATCAGATACGCAGTATTTT. It yields the protein CASSLKAESDTQYF.